Shown below are 18 T cell receptor beta chains from a single sample sequenced in a study of cytomegalovirus exposure and HLA in healthy donors. Amplification used 60 Vbeta primers and 13 Jbeta primers. Method: immunoSEQ multiplex PCR; TCRdb's copy keeps in-frame clones and lacks some. Of 150,000 to 200,000 clones listed, around four fifths are singletons. Source material: PBMCs. Receptor source: a female donor in good health and CMV-seronegative.

The genes are TRBV4-3 and TRBJ1-2, with a tentative D call TRBD1 (6 bases). The CDR3 runs 15 residues. The V end was cut by 1 base, the J end by 2 bases, with 11 bases between. Germline-derived CDR1 and CDR2 are LGHNA and YSLEER. In DNA, the CDR3 is TGCGCCAGCAGCCAAGGGACAGTACCCAACTATGGCTACACCTTC. Residues: CASSQGTVPNYGYTF.

The chain has TRBV6-5 and TRBJ2-5; D remains unclear. V shed 2 bases and J shed 3 bases, with 7 bases lying between them. The CDR3 length is 13 residues. Looked up from germline, CDR1 is MNHEY and CDR2 is SVGAGI. Here the CDR3 reads CASSYPFEETQYF. The CDR3 DNA reads TGTGCCAGCAGTTACCCTTTCGAAGAGACCCAGTACTTC.

This clone has a single count. This rearrangement joins TRBV6-1 to TRBJ1-5; D is perhaps TRBD1 (6 bases). Trimming took 6 bases from V and 3 from J, leaving 15 bases between them. The CDR3 sequence is 15 residues long. CDR1 is MNHNS and CDR2 is SASEGT in the germline V gene. The CDR3 loop is CASSDLRQDNQPQHF. In DNA form, the CDR3 reads TGTGCCAGCAGCGACTTAAGACAGGACAATCAGCCCCAGCATTTT.

The chain uses TRBV2 and TRBJ2-5; TRBD1 agrees at 10 bases. Trimming cost V 5 bases and J 5 bases; bases outside gene matches: 5. This CDR3 comprises 14 residues. Per the germline V gene, CDR1 is SNHLY and CDR2 is FYNNEI. The CDR3 sequence is CASSLGQGLETQYF. The CDR3 DNA follows: TGTGCCAGCAGTTTGGGACAGGGGCTGGAGACCCAGTACTTC.

The CDR3 is CASGQGWNSPLHF. CDR3 in DNA: TGCGCCAGTGGACAGGGTTGGAATTCACCCCTCCACTTT. V gene TRBV4-3 combines with J gene TRBJ1-6; 8 positions match TRBD1. J lost 7 bases, V lost 9 bases, and 5 bases had no gene match. Per the germline V gene, CDR1 is LGHNA and CDR2 is YSLEER. The CDR3 runs 13 residues.

This sequence joins TRBV6-5 and TRBJ1-2; no clear D. Germline CDR1 MNHEY, CDR2 SVGAGI. The ends were cut back, 6 bases at V and 4 bases at J, with 9 bases in the middle. The CDR3 consists of 12 residues. This CDR3 reads CASRNGPYGYTF. As DNA, the CDR3 is TGTGCCAGCAGAAATGGGCCCTATGGCTACACCTTC.

The sample holds a few counts of this clone. The gene calls are TRBV28 and TRBJ1-6; D call uncertain. In germline, CDR1 is MDHEN, CDR2 SYDVKM. This CDR3 is built from 11 residues. The ends were cut back, 7 bases at V and 8 bases at J, with 6 bases in the middle. The CDR3 DNA is TGTGCCAGCAATCAGGATTCACCCCTCCACTTT. This gives the protein CASNQDSPLHF.

The CDR3 here is CASSPPSGRGTEAFF. The CDR3 DNA reads TGTGCCAGCAGTCCCCCCTCCGGCCGAGGGACTGAAGCTTTCTTT. The V gene is TRBV6-5, the J gene TRBJ1-1; D is unclear. This CDR3 contains 15 residues. The germline CDR1 and CDR2 sequences are MNHEY and SVGAGI. V was pared by 5 bases and J by 5 bases, with 18 bases between.

The rearrangement links TRBV7-9 to TRBJ2-7, with 7 bases matching TRBD1. Germline trimming cut 5 bases from V and 6 bases from J; bases unmatched to any gene: 10. The CDR3 sequence is 14 residues long. Per germline, CDR1 SEHNR and CDR2 FQNEAQ (reference sequence). In DNA form, the CDR3 reads TGTGCCAGCAGCGCAATTACAGGGGCGGGCGAGCAGTACTTC. This codes for CASSAITGAGEQYF.

Of note for this clone: Other DNA sequences of this sample code for an identical CDR3. The chain is built from TRBV5-1 and TRBJ1-6; 9 positions agree with TRBD1. The germline V gene encodes CDR1 SGHRS and CDR2 YFSETQ. V shed 3 bases and J 7 bases; nucleotides not matched to a gene: 2. The CDR3 extends over 14 amino acids. CDR3 residues: CASSSGQGNSPLHF. The CDR3 DNA reads as TGCGCCAGCAGCTCCGGACAGGGGAATTCACCCCTCCACTTT.

The chain couples TRBV5-1 to TRBJ1-2, with a weak D call TRBD1 (5 bases). This CDR3 has 14 amino acids. V was pared by 0 bases and J by 8 bases, with 14 bases between. The germline gives CDR1 SGHRS, CDR2 YFSETQ. Here the CDR3 reads CASSLGGRETGYTF. CDR3 in DNA: TGCGCCAGCAGCTTGGGGGGCAGGGAAACGGGCTACACCTTC.

This rearrangement joins TRBV11-2 to TRBJ1-2, with 10 nucleotides matching TRBD1. Germline V gene lookup returns CDR1 SGHAT and CDR2 FQNNGV. Losses at the gene ends were 3 bases for V and 2 bases for J; bases not matched to a gene: 6. The CDR3 is 16 residues long. CDR3 DNA: TGTGCCAGCAGCTTGACAGGGGGCGCCGTAAACTATGGCTACACCTTC. Translating gives CASSLTGGAVNYGYTF.

V and J are TRBV7-3 and TRBJ2-1; D is perhaps TRBD2 (6 bases). Per the germline V gene, CDR1 is SGHTA and CDR2 is FQGTGA. V dropped 1 base and J dropped 4 bases, with 11 bases sitting between them. The CDR3 loop spans 15 amino acids. CDR3 residues: CASSLIGSGYNEQFF. The CDR3 DNA is TGTGCCAGCAGCTTAATCGGTAGCGGATACAATGAGCAGTTCTTC.

The chain combines TRBV12-5 with TRBJ2-5; 8 nucleotides align to TRBD1. CDR1 LGHNT and CDR2 FRNRAP come from the germline V gene. Losses at the gene ends were 5 bases for V and 4 bases for J; bases not matched to a gene: 9. The CDR3 contains 15 residues. CDR3 nucleotide sequence: TGTGCTAGTGGTCTGTCTGCAGGGGGCCTAGAGACCCAGTACTTC. Translation gives CASGLSAGGLETQYF.

This clone showed up just a few times. The chain has TRBV18 and TRBJ2-7; the match to TRBD1 covers 8 bases. The CDR3 spans 15 residues. Trimming at V came to 2 bases and at J to 3 bases, leaving 6 bases not matched to a gene. Germline V gene lookup returns CDR1 KGHSH and CDR2 LQKENI. CDR3 in amino acids: CASSPRTGPDYEQYF. CDR3 in DNA: TGTGCCAGCTCACCAAGGACAGGGCCTGACTACGAGCAGTACTTC.

In its sample, this clone was seen a few times. This sequence joins TRBV19 and TRBJ2-5; D is undetermined. CDR1 LNHDA and CDR2 SQIVND come from the germline V gene (reference sequence). The ends were cut back, 6 bases at V and 4 bases at J, with 9 bases in the middle. The CDR3 is 12 residues long. CDR3 region: CASSSSVETQYF. CDR3 coding DNA: TGTGCCAGTAGCTCCTCGGTAGAGACCCAGTACTTC.

This clone appeared a few times. The chain employs TRBV6-5 and TRBJ2-5; 10 nucleotides agree with TRBD2. Germline V gene sequence: CDR1 MNHEY, CDR2 SVGAGI. V lost 4 bases and J lost 3; bases outside the gene matches: 8. The CDR3 extends over 16 amino acids. CDR3 nucleotides: TGTGCCAGCAGTTCTCTAGCGGGAGACGGGGAAGAGACCCAGTACTTC. The encoded protein is CASSSLAGDGEETQYF.

J is TRBJ1-2 and V is TRBV6-6, with 7 nucleotides matching TRBD1. V shed 7 bases, J shed 4 bases, and the junction held 12 bases outside the gene matches. The CDR3 covers 15 residues. Germline lookup yields CDR1 MNHNY and CDR2 SVGAGI (reference sequence). CDR3 DNA sequence: TGTGCCAGCAACCCAGACAGGGAAAGGGGCTATGGCTACACCTTC. This sequence encodes CASNPDRERGYGYTF.